This T cell receptor beta chain originates from a study of Graves' ophthalmopathy and Graves' hyperthyroidism. V shed 10 bases and J shed 3 bases, with 16 bases lying between them. The length of the CDR3 is 13 residues. Germline CDR1 and CDR2: SGHAT and FQNNGV. Study-wide points: The model flagged ophthalmopathy progression at 65% to 71% sensitivity and 72% to 85% specificity. In blood appeared most of the expanded thyroid clonotypes whose frequency exceeded 0.001.

Amplifying from RNA transcripts, the study obtained TCR beta CDR3 regions. First-round RT-PCR used HTBI primers; second-round multiplex PCR followed. MiXCR was run by TCRdb on the multiplex PCR reads, yielding one entry per CDR3 protein. The profile shows over a million distinct CDR3 sequences, less than 45% of them singletons. Aged 18 to 65, hyperthyroidism patients had been newly diagnosed, with under 2 months' duration. Pregnancy or lactation, uncontrolled infections and other autoimmune diseases were grounds for excluding patients. As concerns this clonotype: What it recognizes is unknown. A much larger clonotype is one base distant, so this may be a read error.

The V gene is TRBV11-2, the J gene TRBJ2-7, with D uncertain. The TCR was taken from an adult man with Graves' hyperthyroidism. Sequencing input: peripheral blood or thyroid tissue (not recorded which). CDR3 DNA: TGTGCCAACAGTGAAATGTCGTACTACGAGCAGTACTTC. It codes for CANSEMSYYEQYF.